The 19 T cell receptor beta chains given below trace back to one sample, sequenced in a study of blood T cells in healthy people across ages. A second PCR of 7 to 11 cycles used a sample-barcoded 5' primer and a J-beta primer mix. MiXCR, applied by TCRdb to the 5' RACE reads, yields one record per CDR3 protein. There are about 1.6 million distinct CDR3 sequences in the sample; around 35% occur only once, and 11% lies in the top ten. Sequencing was done on a sample of blood. The receptors were sampled from a woman in her twenties or thirties in good health.

The genes are TRBV6-1 and TRBJ2-2; 8 bases agree with TRBD1. The germline V gene has CDR1 MNHNS and CDR2 SASEGT. V lost 11 bases to trimming and J lost 3 bases; unmatched junction nucleotides: 8. The CDR3 totals 14 residues. CDR3 sequence (DNA): TGTGCCGCCAGGGGGCGAGGGTACACCGGGGAGCTGTTTTTT. It specifies CAARGRGYTGELFF.

This rearrangement joins TRBV2 to TRBJ2-1; D gene unclear. With 6 bases removed from V and 9 bases from J, the gap between germline ends came to 9 bases. Per the germline V gene, CDR1 is SNHLY and CDR2 is FYNNEI. The CDR3 extends over 11 amino acids. CDR3 bases: TGTGCCAGCAGGCTTCGAGGTGAGCAGTTCTTC. Encoded protein: CASRLRGEQFF.

The chain carries TRBV20-1 and TRBJ2-1, with D possibly matching TRBD1 (6 bases). V was pared by 2 bases and J by 0 bases, with 11 bases between. Per germline, CDR1 DFQATT and CDR2 SNEGSKA (reference sequence). The length of the CDR3 is 15 residues. CDR3 in amino acids: CSARTRDISYNEQFF. The CDR3 DNA reads TGCAGTGCTAGAACCAGGGACATCTCCTACAATGAGCAGTTCTTC.

The CDR3 protein is CASSETSAKEPQHF. For the CDR3, the DNA is TGTGCCAGCAGTGAAACGTCTGCCAAGGAACCCCAGCATTTT. The chain has TRBV6-1 and TRBJ1-5, with D unresolved. V lost 2 bases, J lost 10 bases, and 15 bases lay in between. This CDR3 has 14 residues. CDR1 MNHNS and CDR2 SASEGT come from the germline V gene.

This chain joins TRBV12-3 or TRBV12-4 and TRBJ1-6; 7 nucleotides agree with TRBD1. V gave up 2 bases and J gave up 5 bases; unmatched junction bases: 3. This CDR3 region has 15 residues. The CDR3, as DNA: TGTGCCAGCAGTTTAAGCGGGACAGATAATTCACCCCTCCACTTT. It specifies CASSLSGTDNSPLHF.

As to this clonotype: One end of the junction varies from germline; a read error may be responsible. CDR3 in amino acids: CALATSGTYMSSHNEQFF. The CDR3 bases are TGTGCCCTCGCGACTAGCGGGACTTATATGTCCTCCCACAATGAGCAGTTCTTC. The V gene is TRBV28, the J gene TRBJ2-1; 11 bases fit TRBD2. Germline CDR1 is MDHEN and CDR2 is SYDVKM. The CDR3 runs 18 residues.

The chain combines TRBV9 with TRBJ2-1; TRBD2 agrees at 7 bases. The J call may not be correct, given that the DNA end is closer to TRBJ2-7. CDR1 SGDLS and CDR2 YYNGEE come from the germline V gene. The CDR3 contains 16 residues. CDR3 nucleotides: TGTGCCAGCAGCATAAGCGGGACCCCCTCCTACAATGAGCAGTACTTC. Its translation is CASSISGTPSYNEQYF.

The rearrangement links TRBV2 to TRBJ2-2, with D hard to call. The CDR3 runs 12 residues. Between the trimmed V and J ends, which lost 8 bases and 6 bases, there was a span of 10 bases. Germline values: CDR1 SNHLY, CDR2 FYNNEI. The CDR3 loop is CASGWLPGELFF. The CDR3 nucleotides read TGTGCCAGCGGGTGGCTTCCCGGGGAGCTGTTTTTT.

The chain recombines TRBV20-1 with TRBJ1-6; D is undetermined. CDR3 length: 13 residues. Germline V gene sequence: CDR1 DFQATT, CDR2 SNEGSKA (reference sequence). V lost 3 bases to trimming and J lost 9 bases, with 12 bases between them. The CDR3 nucleotides are TGCAGTGCTAGTGGCGCGGGCGGTTCACCCCTCCACTTT. It codes for CSASGAGGSPLHF.

There are a few counts of this clonotype. This chain links TRBV20-1 with TRBJ2-5; TRBD2 matches at 9 bases. Germline V lookup: CDR1 DFQATT, CDR2 SNEGSKA (reference sequence). The CDR3 is 16 amino acids. V lost 6 bases to trimming and J lost 5 bases; unmatched junction nucleotides: 16. The CDR3 nucleotides are TGCAGTGCCATTAGCGGGAGCGCTTGGGGGTGGGAGACCCAGTACTTC. It codes for CSAISGSAWGWETQYF.

There are a few counts of this clonotype. The chain employs TRBV5-1 and TRBJ2-3; tentatively, D is TRBD2 (6 bases). The V gene's germline CDR1 is SGHRS and CDR2 YFSETQ. The V gene lost 0 bases and the J gene lost 6 bases, with 20 bases spanning the gap. The CDR3 covers 17 residues. DNA for the CDR3: TGCGCCAGCAGCTTGGGATGGACGGGGCGCGGGACGGATACGCAGTATTTT. This sequence encodes CASSLGWTGRGTDTQYF.

This chain joins TRBV15 and TRBJ2-3, with 8 bases that match TRBD2. The germline CDR1 and CDR2 sequences are LNHNV and YYDKDF (reference sequence). V lost 3 bases and J lost 2; bases outside the gene matches: 13. The CDR3 runs 18 residues. DNA for the CDR3: TGTGCCACCAGCAGGTTAAAGGGTAGCGGGGCCTACACAGATACGCAGTATTTT. Protein: CATSRLKGSGAYTDTQYF.

This sequence joins TRBV11-2 and TRBJ2-7, with no clear D. V was clipped by 5 bases and J by 4 bases, with 12 bases between them. Per the germline V gene, CDR1 is SGHAT and CDR2 is FQNNGV. The CDR3 contains 13 residues. Here the CDR3 reads CASSLTRRYEQYF. The CDR3 bases are TGTGCCAGCAGCCTCACCAGAAGGTACGAGCAGTACTTC. The variable domain in full, completed from reference TRBV11-2 and TRBJ2-7, reads EAGVAQSPRYKIIEKRQSVAFWCNPISGHATLYWYQQILGQGPKLLIQFQNNGVVDDSQLPKDRFSAERLKGVDSTLKIQPAKLEDSAVYLCASSLTRRYEQYFGPGTRLTVT.

This clonotype was found many times. The V and J genes are TRBV4-1 and TRBJ2-4; TRBD1 might be the D (5 bases). V was clipped by 0 bases and J by 2 bases, with 8 bases between them. This CDR3 has 15 amino acids. The germline CDR1 and CDR2 sequences are MGHRA and YSYEKL. The CDR3 loop is CASSQEDTTKNIQYF. In DNA, the CDR3 is TGCGCCAGCAGCCAAGAGGACACAACCAAAAACATTCAGTACTTC.

This clonotype was observed a few times. The chain uses TRBV27 and TRBJ2-1, with D hard to call. The CDR3 is 14 residues long. The V and J ends lost 1 base and 6 bases respectively, with 10 bases between them. Germline CDR1 reads MNHEY; CDR2 reads SMNVEV (reference sequence). The CDR3: CASSLYGEFNEQFF. DNA of the CDR3: TGTGCCAGCAGTTTATACGGAGAATTCAATGAGCAGTTCTTC.

V gene TRBV27 combines with J gene TRBJ1-2; 12 nucleotides agree with TRBD1. The ends lost 1 base at V and 2 bases at J; junction bases unmatched: 2. The CDR3 extends over 16 amino acids. Germline V lookup: CDR1 MNHEY, CDR2 SMNVEV (reference sequence). CDR3 in DNA: TGTGCCAGCAGTTTATATGGGACAGGGGGCAACTATGGCTACACCTTC. This codes for CASSLYGTGGNYGYTF.

There are a few counts of this clonotype. The V and J genes are TRBV9 and TRBJ2-5, with a tentative D call TRBD1 (5 bases). This CDR3 is 15 amino acids long. V lost 0 bases to trimming and J lost 0 bases, with 9 bases between them. Looked up from germline, CDR1 is SGDLS and CDR2 is YYNGEE. CDR3 amino acids: CASSVGMDNQETQYF. The CDR3 coding sequence is TGTGCCAGCAGCGTAGGAATGGACAACCAAGAGACCCAGTACTTC.

V gene TRBV20-1 combines with J gene TRBJ2-5, with 9 bases fitting TRBD2. Germline V gene sequence: CDR1 DFQATT, CDR2 SNEGSKA (reference sequence). Trimming took 5 bases from V and 0 from J; bases not matched to a gene: 10. CDR3 size: 16 residues. As DNA, the CDR3 is TGCAGTGCTCGAGGGGGTCTAGCGGGGTACCAAGAGACCCAGTACTTC. This codes for CSARGGLAGYQETQYF.

Points on this clonotype: Relative to the germline gene, one junction end is altered; a read error may explain this. The J gene is TRBJ1-1, the V gene TRBV18; D is ambiguous. The CDR3 consists of 15 residues. Germline values: CDR1 KGHSH, CDR2 LQKENI. The CDR3 DNA reads TGTGCCAGCTCCCCACGGAGGGAATCGAACACTGAAGCTTTCTTT. Its translation is CASSPRRESNTEAFF. Combining the CDR3 with reference TRBV18 and TRBJ1-1 gives the whole variable domain NAGVMQNPRHLVRRRGQEARLRCSPMKGHSHVYWYRQLPEEGLKFMVYLQKENIIDESGMPKERFSAEFPKEGPSILRIQQVVRGDSAAYFCASSPRRESNTEAFFGQGTRLTVV.